A single sample is the source of the 21 T cell receptor beta chains below, sequenced in a study of cytomegalovirus exposure and HLA in healthy donors listed by TCRdb under 2017. Preparation of the library involved the immunoSEQ multiplex PCR assay. For the multiplex PCR, a mixture combining 60 forward primers for TCR Vbeta segments and 13 reverse primers for TCR Jbeta segments was used. TCRdb took over this immuneACCESS table, retaining in-frame rearrangements with V and J assigned. Such tables are incomplete; in checked studies, under half of the missing clones stem from an unresolved V gene, and the remainder is unexplained. The table for this sample lists under 140,000 clones; approximately 86% of them were counted only once. Of the sample, around 2% is held by the ten largest clones. The sample taken for sequencing was PBMCs. These receptors were collected from a man aged 40-50 years in good health and CMV-seronegative.

V gene TRBV7-2 combines with J gene TRBJ1-5; tentative D call: TRBD1 (5 bases). The germline V gene encodes CDR1 SGHTA and CDR2 FQGNSA. The length of the CDR3 is 14 residues. V lost 3 bases and J 7 bases, leaving 13 bases between the germline ends. This CDR3 reads CASSLGQGNQPQHF. DNA of the CDR3: TGTGCCAGCAGCTTGGGGCAGGGAAACCAGCCCCAGCATTTT. Complete variable domain (other parts from reference TRBV7-2 and TRBJ1-5): GAGVSQSPSNKVTEKGKDVELRCDPISGHTALYWYRQSLGQGLEFLIYFQGNSAPDKSGLPSDRFSAERTGGSVSTLTIQRTQQEDSAVYLCASSLGQGNQPQHFGDGTRLSIL.

The chain recombines TRBV5-1 with TRBJ2-7; 7 bases match TRBD1. J was trimmed by 5 bases and V by 5 bases; bases with no gene match: 10. The germline V gene has CDR1 SGHRS and CDR2 YFSETQ. This CDR3 contains 14 residues. Here the CDR3 DNA reads TGCGCCAGCAGTAGACCGGGACAGTATAACGAGCAGTACTTC. Translated: CASSRPGQYNEQYF.

Only a few counts were recorded for this clone. The chain couples TRBV20-1 to TRBJ1-2, with 8 bases that match TRBD1. CDR3 length equals 11 residues. The J segment lost 7 bases and the V segment lost 4 bases, leaving 2 bases of the junction unmatched. Germline V CDR1 and CDR2: DFQATT, SNEGSKA (reference sequence). CDR3 DNA sequence: TGCAGTGCTACAGGGGGCGCTGGCTACACCTTC. Translating gives CSATGGAGYTF.

The chain has TRBV25-1 and TRBJ2-3, with D possibly being TRBD2 (5 bases). The V end lost 3 bases, the J end lost 5 bases, and 12 bases lay between the germline ends. The CDR3 sequence is 14 residues long. Germline values: CDR1 MGHDK, CDR2 SYGVNS. The CDR3 nucleotides are TGTGCCAGCAGTGATCGAGGGTATGGAGATACGCAGTATTTT. Protein sequence: CASSDRGYGDTQYF.

The J gene is TRBJ1-5, the V gene TRBV6-6; D uncertain. Germline V gene sequence: CDR1 MNHNY, CDR2 SVGAGI (reference sequence). The V end was cut by 5 bases, the J end by 7 bases, with 9 bases between. This CDR3 comprises 12 residues. CDR3 in DNA: TGTGCCAGCAGTATAGGAGTACAGCCCCAGCATTTT. As protein: CASSIGVQPQHF.

This clone has only a few counts. The CDR3 spells CANGTSGRCTDTQYF. DNA of the CDR3: TGTGCCAACGGGACTAGCGGGCGCTGCACAGATACGCAGTATTTT. The chain employs TRBV6-5 and TRBJ2-3, with TRBD2 identical over 12 bases. The trim removed 10 bases at V and 1 base at J, leaving 6 bases unmatched. The V gene's germline CDR1 is MNHEY and CDR2 SVGAGI. CDR3 length equals 15 residues.

This rearrangement joins TRBV4-2 to TRBJ1-5; no clear D. There are 15 residues in the CDR3. Germline CDR1 is LGHNA and CDR2 is YNFKEQ. V shed 1 base and J shed 0 bases, with 7 bases lying between them. The CDR3, as DNA: TGTGCCAGCAGCCAAGCGGGTTATAGCAATCAGCCCCAGCATTTT. It codes for CASSQAGYSNQPQHF.

This chain connects TRBV7-2 to TRBJ2-1; 9 nucleotides align to TRBD2. This CDR3 has 15 residues. With 1 base clipped from V and 3 bases from J, the junction kept 1 base outside the gene matches. Germline CDR1 is SGHTA and CDR2 is FQGNSA. DNA for the CDR3: TGTGCCAGCAGCTTAGGCGGGGGGGGCTACAATGAGCAGTTCTTC. This gives the protein CASSLGGGGYNEQFF.

This clone was recorded once. The rearrangement links TRBV2 to TRBJ2-5, with D maybe TRBD1 (5 bases). The V end was cut by 5 bases, the J end by 5 bases, with 12 bases between. The CDR3 runs 13 residues. The germline V gene has CDR1 SNHLY and CDR2 FYNNEI. CDR3 sequence (DNA): TGTGCCAGCAGTCCTGACAGCAGGGAGACCCAGTACTTC. Residues: CASSPDSRETQYF. Based on the CDR3 plus reference TRBV2 and TRBJ2-5, the full variable domain is EPEVTQTPSHQVTQMGQEVILRCVPISNHLYFYWYRQILGQKVEFLVSFYNNEISEKSEIFDDQFSVERPDGSNFTLKIRSTKLEDSAMYFCASSPDSRETQYFGPGTRLLVL.

The chain has TRBV30 and TRBJ2-3; a weak D match, TRBD2 (6 bases). Germline CDR1 and CDR2: GTSNPN and SVGIG (reference sequence). The CDR3 is 15 residues long. V gave up 4 bases and J gave up 0 bases, with 14 bases separating them. The CDR3 DNA reads as TGTGCCTGGATAGAAACGGGGGATAGCACAGATACGCAGTATTTT. It encodes CAWIETGDSTDTQYF.

The chain links TRBV2 to TRBJ1-5; maybe TRBD1 (6 bases). The ends were cut back, 4 bases at V and 5 bases at J, with 9 bases in the middle. CDR1 is SNHLY, CDR2 FYNNEI, per germline. The CDR3 is made up of 13 amino acids. The CDR3 is CASSVAGDQPQHF. In nucleotides, the CDR3 is TGTGCCAGCAGTGTGGCAGGGGATCAGCCCCAGCATTTT. The variable domain in full, completed from reference TRBV2 and TRBJ1-5, reads EPEVTQTPSHQVTQMGQEVILRCVPISNHLYFYWYRQILGQKVEFLVSFYNNEISEKSEIFDDQFSVERPDGSNFTLKIRSTKLEDSAMYFCASSVAGDQPQHFGDGTRLSIL.

V gene TRBV5-6 combines with J gene TRBJ2-1, with D uncertain. In germline, CDR1 is SGHDT, CDR2 YYEEEE. The CDR3 length is 11 residues. The V and J ends lost 4 bases and 9 bases respectively, with 8 bases between them. The CDR3 DNA reads as TGTGCCAGCAGCCGAGCATCTGAGCAGTTCTTC. This sequence encodes CASSRASEQFF. Complete variable domain (other parts from reference TRBV5-6 and TRBJ2-1): DAGVTQSPTHLIKTRGQQVTLRCSPKSGHDTVSWYQQALGQGPQFIFQYYEEEERQRGNFPDRFSGHQFPNYSSELNVNALLLGDSALYLCASSRASEQFFGPGTRLTVL.

V gene TRBV7-9 combines with J gene TRBJ1-1; D call uncertain. The CDR3 is 13 residues long. V was shortened by 7 bases and J by 1 base, with 10 bases between the two germline ends. The germline gives CDR1 SEHNR, CDR2 FQNEAQ (reference sequence). CDR3: CASTPVGNTEAFF. The DNA of the CDR3 is TGTGCCAGCACCCCGGTCGGGAACACTGAAGCTTTCTTT.

The chain joins TRBV5-1 to TRBJ2-5; 8 bases map to TRBD2. The V gene end was trimmed by 5 bases and the J gene end by 4 bases; junction bases not matched to a gene: 10. Looked up from germline, CDR1 is SGHRS and CDR2 is YFSETQ. The CDR3 consists of 15 residues. The CDR3 DNA is TGCGCCAGCAGGGAACGGGGGGGCAGGGGAGAGACCCAGTACTTC. Protein product: CASRERGGRGETQYF.

V gene TRBV9 combines with J gene TRBJ2-5; 13 nucleotides match TRBD2. J was trimmed by 5 bases and V by 2 bases; bases with no gene match: 6. CDR3 length equals 16 residues. CDR1 is SGDLS, CDR2 YYNGEE, per germline. CDR3 DNA sequence: TGTGCCAGCAGCGTTACTAGCGGGGGGGCCATGGAGACCCAGTACTTC. Translating it yields CASSVTSGGAMETQYF.

The V and J genes are TRBV2 and TRBJ2-1; 8 positions agree with TRBD1. Germline CDR1 is SNHLY and CDR2 is FYNNEI. The CDR3 consists of 14 residues. The trim removed 7 bases at V and 2 bases at J, leaving 4 bases unmatched. Here the CDR3 DNA reads TGTGCCAGCAAAGGGACAGGTGCCTACAATGAGCAGTTCTTC. Translating it yields CASKGTGAYNEQFF.

This clone showed up just a few times. The chain recombines TRBV5-1 with TRBJ2-2; a weak D match, TRBD1 (6 bases). This CDR3 is 15 amino acids long. Germline V gene sequence: CDR1 SGHRS, CDR2 YFSETQ. V shed 3 bases and J shed 5 bases, with 14 bases lying between them. CDR3: CASSSWDTITGELFF. The CDR3, as DNA: TGCGCCAGCAGCTCCTGGGACACCATAACCGGGGAGCTGTTTTTT.

Written as DNA, the CDR3 is TGTGCCATCAGTGAGACGAGCGGGGGCCTCCAAGAGACCCAGTACTTC. Amino acid sequence: CAISETSGGLQETQYF. The J gene is TRBJ2-5, the V gene TRBV10-3; 8 bases fit TRBD2. V was clipped by 2 bases and J by 1 base; unmatched bases: 6. This CDR3 is built from 16 residues. Germline values: CDR1 ENHRY, CDR2 SYGVKD.

The chain couples TRBV28 to TRBJ1-1; D not resolved. Germline lookup yields CDR1 MDHEN and CDR2 SYDVKM. V was pared by 7 bases and J by 1 base, with 16 bases between. CDR3 length equals 15 residues. CDR3 nucleotides: TGTGCCAGCATTGAGAGTTTCCTTTCGAACACTGAAGCTTTCTTT. This encodes CASIESFLSNTEAFF.

The chain couples TRBV5-8 to TRBJ2-3, with D possibly matching TRBD1 (6 bases). CDR3 length equals 14 residues. The germline CDR1 and CDR2 sequences are SGHTS and YDEGEE. The germline V and J ends were trimmed by 4 bases and 6 bases, with 15 bases remaining between them. For the CDR3, the DNA is TGTGCCAGCAGCCACAGGGTACACACGGATACGCAGTATTTT. Amino acids: CASSHRVHTDTQYF.

The chain uses TRBV2 and TRBJ2-7, with 7 nucleotides matching TRBD1. This CDR3 spans 13 amino acids. V lost 6 bases, J lost 6 bases, and 8 bases stayed unmatched. Germline V gives CDR1 SNHLY, CDR2 FYNNEI. CDR3 in amino acids: CASRLRGLIEQYF. The CDR3 coding sequence is TGTGCCAGCAGGCTCAGGGGGTTGATCGAGCAGTACTTC.